This TCR beta chain stems from a study of lymphopenia after photon versus proton radiotherapy (dated by TCRdb to 2018 to 2020). For the study in its entirety: The immunological effects of photon versus proton radiation therapy were compared in patients with gastrointestinal tumors who developed high-grade lymphopenia. The cohort included under 25 patients with gastrointestinal tumors who developed lymphopenia after receiving either photon or proton therapy. The goal of the study was to characterize the differences between the two radiation modalities in how they affect the immune system. The paper's findings and limits, for the study overall: Relative stability during treatment was observed in proton-treated patients, whereas loss of naive T cells and TCR diversity and gain of effector/memory populations were observed in photon-treated patients. The survival association was assessed only in patients who died, and better survival with proton therapy was presented by the authors as a possibility rather than a demonstrated result. Across the cohort, a larger post-nadir drop in TCR diversity was inversely correlated with overall survival time among patients who died. After the lymphocyte count nadir, repertoires from photon-treated patients showed oligoclonal expansion, particularly of CD8+ Temra cells, and this expansion drove the decline in diversity.

Note on this clone: What antigen it recognizes has not been identified. A much larger clone lies one base from this, so it may be a read error. This CDR3 is also generated by other DNA sequences in the sample.

Germline trimming amounts to 4 bases on V and 0 bases on J, with 6 as the count of junction bases outside the gene matches. The germline V gene encodes CDR1 SGHDT and CDR2 YYEEEE. The CDR3 starts with the cysteine, ends with the phenylalanine, and has 15 residues. The entry retains the CDR3 DNA only, 45 bases that are in frame from base 1. The library was obtained by the immunoSEQ multiplex PCR assay. T cell repertoires were profiled by deep sequencing of rearranged TCR beta loci, alongside multiparametric flow cytometry. In its TCRdb copy, this immuneACCESS table keeps in-frame sequences only and misses some clones. Where compared with another copy, unresolved V genes explain less than half of these, and the others have no known cause. The sample profile shows over 25,000 clones; around 90% of them were found once. The ten largest clones capture approximately 6.6% of the sample.

The sequence was obtained from a woman in her 50s with pancreatic cancer. The input for sequencing was peripheral blood, taken from a patient treated with photon-based radiotherapy. The receptor chain draws on TRBV5-6 and TRBJ2-7; 8 central nucleotides agree with TRBD2. The DNA sequence is given as TGTGCCAGCAGCCGGGGGGGACCGGTCTCCTACGAGCAGTACTTC. It translates to CASSRGGPVSYEQYF.